This TCR beta chain stems from a study of cytomegalovirus exposure and HLA in healthy donors. Study results and limitations: Rarity held for most TCR sequences, but there were some public TCRs that occurred in many donors.

Measured with immunoSEQ multiplex PCR; TCRdb has only the in-frame clones, and not every one. In the table there are about 110,000 clones, around nine tenths of which are singletons. The CDR3 is 16 residues long. Germline assignment: CDR1 SGHTA and CDR2 FQGNSA. Trimming cost V 5 bases and J 1 base; bases outside gene matches: 8. This clone appeared a single time. Its antigen is as yet unknown. This receptor was taken from a woman between 18 and 30 years old in good health and CMV-seronegative. The specimen was PBMCs. V usage is TRBV7-2 and J usage is TRBJ2-1; TRBD2 agrees at 7 bases. CDR3 DNA: TGTACCAGCAGCCACCCCCGCGGGAGATCCTACAATGAGCAGTTCTTC. It codes for CTSSHPRGRSYNEQFF.